This T cell receptor beta chain was sequenced in a study of blood T cell repertoires in COVID-19. Background on the study: The cDNA or gDNA used as material had been derived from T cells, B-cell-depleted T cells, or PBMCs.

Enrollees, about 18 to 90 years old, lived in 24 US areas. All recovered Cohort 3 donors got two negative PCRs, got clearance, or saw symptom resolution. The method was immunoSEQ multiplex PCR; TCRdb's version includes in-frame clones alone and lacks a portion of them. Of hundreds of thousands of clones listed, around 88% are singletons. In germline, CDR1 is SNHLY, CDR2 FYNNEI. V shed 3 bases and J 7 bases; nucleotides not matched to a gene: 5. CDR3 length: 16 residues. In its sample, this clone was seen a few times. This clonotype was obtained from a middle-aged woman who had recovered from COVID-19. The sample was PBMCs or T cells enriched from blood (not recorded which). The chain joins TRBV2 to TRBJ1-6; 11 nucleotides agree with TRBD1. The CDR3 DNA sequence: TGTGCCAGCAGTGATTGGGGGACAGGGGGGAATTCACCCCTCCACTTT. As protein: CASSDWGTGGNSPLHF.